A selection of T cell receptor beta chains follows, all from one sample in a study of blood T cell repertoires in COVID-19. The repertoire was sequenced with immunoSEQ multiplex PCR; TCRdb's copy has only in-frame clones and lacks some. In the table there are around 300,000 clones, around nine tenths of which are singletons. The sample taken for sequencing was peripheral blood. Receptors were obtained from a woman in her 40s who had recovered from COVID-19. Both conserved end residues are part of each CDR3. Each record gives: CDR3 DNA, CDR3 protein, V gene, D gene, clone size, J gene. The D gene is left open where the match is weak. The listing skips clone size in some rows; elsewhere it reads once, few, many or a size class.

TGCGCCAGCAGCCAACATCGACTAGCGGGAGACGAAAATGAGCAGTTCTTC | CASSQHRLAGDENEQFF | TRBV4-1 | TRBD2 | - | TRBJ2-1
TGTGCCAGCAGCTCAACGGGAGGGCCACACAATGAGCAGTTCTTC | CASSSTGGPHNEQFF | TRBV7-3 | TRBD2 | - | TRBJ2-1
TGTGCCAGTAGTATTCAGGGGATGGGAACTAATGAAAAACTGTTTTTT | CASSIQGMGTNEKLFF | TRBV19 | - | - | TRBJ1-4
TGTGCCAGCAGCTTGGGTCGCGTTCAAGAGACCCAGTACTTC | CASSLGRVQETQYF | TRBV5-6 | - | - | TRBJ2-5
TGTGCCAGCAGTGACCCCGTAGCGGGCGGAACTAGCACAGATACGCAGTATTTT | CASSDPVAGGTSTDTQYF | TRBV25-1 | TRBD2 | - | TRBJ2-3
TGTGCCAGCTCACCAACAGGGATCGGCACTGAAGCTTTCTTT | CASSPTGIGTEAFF | TRBV18 | - | - | TRBJ1-1
TGTGCCAGCAGCTCACAGGCTACGGAAAACAATGAGCAGTTCTTC | CASSSQATENNEQFF | TRBV7-2 | - | - | TRBJ2-1
TGTGCCAGCAGCTTCAGATCCGGGAGAGAGACCCAGTACTTC | CASSFRSGRETQYF | TRBV5-8 | - | - | TRBJ2-5
TGTGCCAGCGGGACAGGGACGTGGGGCAATCAGCCCCAGCATTTT | CASGTGTWGNQPQHF | TRBV2 | TRBD1 | once | TRBJ1-5
TGTGCCCTTACTTTCGGTCGTGCTAGCGGGAAAGAGACCCAGTACTTC | CALTFGRASGKETQYF | TRBV27 | TRBD2 | - | TRBJ2-5
TGTGCCAGCTCACCGATGGGGGGACTAGCGGGAGGAACAGATACGCAGTATTTT | CASSPMGGLAGGTDTQYF | TRBV18 | TRBD2 | - | TRBJ2-3
TGTGCCAGCTCACCGGGGGGAACTAATGAAAAACTGTTTTTT | CASSPGGTNEKLFF | TRBV18 | - | - | TRBJ1-4
TGTGCCTGGGGAAGGGGTGGAACGTACAATGAGCAGTTCTTC | CAWGRGGTYNEQFF | TRBV30 | - | - | TRBJ2-1
TGTGCCAGCAGCTTGCCCTCCCGGGGAGGGCATGAGCAGTTCTTC | CASSLPSRGGHEQFF | TRBV5-6 | TRBD2 | - | TRBJ2-1
TGTGCCAGCAGCTTAGTAAACACTGAAGCTTTCTTT | CASSLVNTEAFF | TRBV13 | - | - | TRBJ1-1